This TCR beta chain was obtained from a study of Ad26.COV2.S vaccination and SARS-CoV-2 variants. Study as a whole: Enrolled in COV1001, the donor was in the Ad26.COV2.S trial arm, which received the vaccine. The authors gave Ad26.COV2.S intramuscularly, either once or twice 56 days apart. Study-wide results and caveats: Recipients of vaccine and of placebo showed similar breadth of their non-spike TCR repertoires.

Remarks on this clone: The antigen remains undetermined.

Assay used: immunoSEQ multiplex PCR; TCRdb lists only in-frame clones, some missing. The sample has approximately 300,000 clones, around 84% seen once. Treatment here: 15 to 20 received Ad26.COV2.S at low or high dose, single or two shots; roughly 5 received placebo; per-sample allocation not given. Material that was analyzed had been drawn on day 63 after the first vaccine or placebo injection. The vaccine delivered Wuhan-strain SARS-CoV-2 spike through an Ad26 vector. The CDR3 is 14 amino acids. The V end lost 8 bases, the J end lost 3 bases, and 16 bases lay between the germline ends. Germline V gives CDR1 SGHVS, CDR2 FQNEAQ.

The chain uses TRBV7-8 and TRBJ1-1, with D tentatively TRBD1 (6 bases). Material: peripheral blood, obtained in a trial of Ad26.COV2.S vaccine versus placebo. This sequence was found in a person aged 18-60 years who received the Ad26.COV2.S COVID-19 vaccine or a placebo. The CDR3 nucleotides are TGTGCCAGCCGCAGAAACAGGGAATACACTGAAGCTTTCTTT. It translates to CASRRNREYTEAFF. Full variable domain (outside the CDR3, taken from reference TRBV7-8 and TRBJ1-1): GAGVSQSPRYKVAKRGQDVALRCDPISGHVSLFWYQQALGQGPEFLTYFQNEAQLDKSGLPSDRFFAERPEGSVSTLKIQRTQQEDSAVYLCASRRNREYTEAFFGQGTRLTVV.